This T cell receptor (beta chain) appears in the sequencing data of a study of CD8 T cells in Susac syndrome (dated by TCRdb to about 2019). A note on the overall study: Of the Susac syndrome patients who were sequenced, under 10 were in clinical remission while six had clinically active disease. At the time of blood withdrawal, Susac syndrome patients were either therapy-naive, taking corticosteroids (with some also receiving IVIg), or on IVIg alone. Whether CD8+ T cell activation and differentiation in Susac syndrome was antigen driven was tested using repertoire sequencing. Beyond this particular receptor, the publication reports: The CD4+ T cell repertoire of patients with Susac syndrome showed no detectable clonal expansion. The number of individuals in the TCR sequencing and HLA analysis was acknowledged as relatively small.

High-throughput TCR beta sequencing profiled peripheral blood CD8+ and CD4+ T cells from healthy donors, Susac syndrome patients and multiple sclerosis patients. The Susac syndrome patients fulfilled recently defined diagnostic criteria for definite or probable disease. CD8+ TEMRA cells were enriched by FACS, while bulk CD8+ and CD4+ T cells were purified by magnetic negative isolation. Blood was collected in EDTA tubes and processed within 24 hours, with PBMCs isolated through density gradient centrifugation. PBMCs intended for TCR sequencing were frozen in liquid nitrogen and were later thawed in a 37 degrees C water bath. Purity of sorted or isolated CD4+, CD8+ and CD8+ TEMRA cells was at least 90%. With respect to this clonotype: There is no known antigen for this receptor. Base qualities are missing; no much larger clone stands one base away.

Between the V and J ends, shortened by 5 bases and 4 bases respectively, the junction contains 5 bases. The CDR3 numbers 11 residues from cysteine through phenylalanine. CDR3 DNA only is kept here, 33 bases in frame from base 1. RNA was extracted using the RNeasy kit, and roughly 0.5 to 1 microgram was reverse transcribed with random hexamers. The immunoSEQ multiplex PCR assay, which covers 54 Vbeta and 13 Jbeta segments, was used to amplify TCR beta CDR3 regions. PCR amplification bias was corrected by using a synthetic template baseline for primer optimization and computational correction. On the study's bioinformatics: Reads were annotated to V, D and J genes per IMGT and analyzed with immunoSEQ Analyzer, keeping only productive sequences. Clonality was computed as one minus Shannon entropy normalized by log2 of the number of productive unique sequences. For each patient and control, public and private clones were evaluated among the 100 most prevalent clones. Susac-specific clones were defined as absent from healthy and MS cohorts, about 1,100 published viral clones and other ImmuneACCESS disease sequences. TCRdb handled the public reads itself, with Q25 trimming in fastp and clone calling in MiXCR, and kept productive beta chains. One record per CDR3 amino acid sequence lists the most common genes and DNA. These V and J calls originate from TCRdb's pipeline instead of the authors' own analysis. Within this sample are 150,000 or so distinct CDR3 sequences, with approximately 95% of them counted one time only. The ten largest clones take up more than 0.11% of the sample.

This chain joins TRBV12-3 or TRBV12-4 to TRBJ1-2, with the D gene not clear enough to name. This clonotype was sampled from a human donor with Susac syndrome. The sequenced sample consisted of CD4+ T cells from PBMCs. CDR3 loop: CASSRAYGYTF. The nucleotides read TGTGCCAGCAGTAGGGCCTATGGCTACACCTTC.